This record concerns one T cell receptor (beta chain) sequence. As yet, its antigen is unknown. The data stem from a study of blood T cells in healthy people across ages. The study, taken as a whole, reports: Among long-lived donors, naive CD4+ cells were more numerous and diversity higher than in aged donors.

The CDR3 consists of 14 residues. V shed 4 bases and J shed 0 bases, with 7 bases lying between them. CDR1 is MNHEY and CDR2 is SVGEGT in the germline V gene. At least 6 million PBMCs were isolated per sample. A sample-barcoded 5' primer and a J-beta primer mix were used in a second PCR of about 7 to 11 cycles. MiXCR was run by TCRdb on the 5' RACE reads, yielding one entry per CDR3 protein. The sample includes 1,300,000 or so distinct CDR3 sequences, almost 60% seen only once; the top ten take roughly 6.3%. This sequence was found in a man aged 18-30 years in good health. Sample: blood. The V and J genes are TRBV6-2 or TRBV6-3 and TRBJ2-4; no clear D gene. The CDR3 is CASSSELAKNIQYF. CDR3 DNA sequence: TGTGCCAGCAGTTCGGAATTAGCCAAAAACATTCAGTACTTC.